What follows is one TCR beta chain and its context. Its binding antigen is unknown. Base quality data are lacking; no much larger clone is found one base away. The sample comes from a study of chemoradiotherapy in HPV16-positive cancers (dated by TCRdb to between 2021 and 2024). For the wider study: Candidate HPV-specific T-cell clones and common TCR motifs were defined through functional T-cell assays on cells from two HPV16-positive patients. The study asked whether T-cell immunity to the HPV oncoproteins E6 and E7 changes during chemoradiotherapy and whether this immunity affects survival. The candidate HPV-specific TCRs and motifs were subsequently tracked in TCR repertoires obtained from fewer than 95 patients with HPV-related cancers.

The paper's findings and limits, for the study overall: In HPV16-positive patients, expansion of HPV-responsive T cells during chemoradiotherapy was associated with improved recurrence-free survival. Only a couple of HPV16-positive patients were used to derive the functional definition of HPV-specific T cells, and the survival association was reported for HPV16-positive patients. Expansion of candidate HPV-specific clones and E7-related TCR motifs was observed in the tumor microenvironment during treatment, whereas no such expansion was observed for non-HPV-specific T cells.

V is pared back by 2 bases and J by 1 base, with 11 bases lying between the germline termini. CDR1 MDHEN and CDR2 SYDVKM are derived from the germline V gene. The CDR3 covers 15 residues, taking in both the cysteine and the phenylalanine. Left in the record is the CDR3 DNA by itself, 45 bases read in frame from the first base. Because repertoires were sampled repeatedly during chemoradiotherapy, clonal expansion in the tumor microenvironment could be followed. Libraries were made using the immunoSEQ multiplex PCR assay. The table was pulled from immuneACCESS by TCRdb, which kept in-frame rearrangements only. Such tables lose some clones; where checked, under half of the loss comes from unresolved V genes, and the rest has no known cause. In this sample the table shows 20,000 to 25,000 clones, over 85% of which occur a single time. Clones ranked in the top ten supply about 5.8% of the sample.

The specimen was blood, collected from a patient who underwent chemoradiotherapy. The rearranged chain carries TRBV28 and TRBJ1-1; the D gene cannot be named for sure. This TCR was sampled from a human donor with HPV-associated anogenital cancer. The CDR3 has the sequence CASSLPTKGNTEAFF. The DNA sequence reads TGTGCCAGCAGTTTACCGACCAAGGGGAACACTGAAGCTTTCTTT.